This T cell receptor beta chain emerged from a study of control samples from healthy donors and cancer patients. This table comes from immunoSEQ multiplex PCR, and its TCRdb copy is limited to in-frame clones, with some not included. The table has about 120,000 clones, roughly 92% seen once; the top ten hold 0.58%. This receptor was identified in an elderly man with head and neck cancer. Sequencing used PBMCs.

The CDR3, as DNA: TGTGCCAGTACGGGACATTCGCTGGCTCAGCCCCAGCATTTT. Its protein product is CASTGHSLAQPQHF. The rearrangement links TRBV19 to TRBJ1-5, with D possibly being TRBD1 (6 bases). CDR1 LNHDA and CDR2 SQIVND come from the germline V gene (reference sequence). Trimming removed 7 bases at V and 6 bases at J, with 16 bases between. This CDR3 is built from 14 residues.